The next 8 T cell receptor beta chains were all read from a single sample in a study of cytomegalovirus exposure and HLA in healthy donors. 13 Jbeta primers and 60 Vbeta primers were used for the PCR. Method: immunoSEQ multiplex PCR; TCRdb's copy keeps in-frame clones and lacks some. The table shows about 200,000 clones, with approximately 83% occurring only once. What was sequenced was PBMCs. These receptors came from a boy aged 2-15 years in good health and CMV-seronegative.

V and J are TRBV4-1 and TRBJ1-1, with D hard to call. CDR3 length: 14 amino acids. Germline CDR1 reads MGHRA; CDR2 reads YSYEKL. Trimming pared 4 bases from V and 2 bases from J, leaving 11 bases between. CDR3 DNA sequence: TGCGCCAGCAGCCCTCTAGCTCCCAACACTGAAGCTTTCTTT. This translates into CASSPLAPNTEAFF.

The rearrangement links TRBV18 to TRBJ2-7; TRBD1 is a possible D gene (6 bases). The CDR3 sequence is 16 residues long. V was trimmed by 0 bases and J by 6 bases, leaving 18 bases between them. Per the germline V gene, CDR1 is KGHSH and CDR2 is LQKENI. The CDR3: CASSPPIQGPRFEQYF. CDR3 bases: TGTGCCAGCTCACCACCTATACAGGGACCCCGGTTCGAGCAGTACTTC.

In this sample, this clone turned up once. This chain links TRBV4-2 with TRBJ1-2, with 9 bases matching TRBD1. In germline, CDR1 is LGHNA, CDR2 YNFKEQ. After removal of 5 bases from V and 6 bases from J, the junction contained 4 bases not matched to a gene. CDR3 size: 13 residues. CDR3: CASSTRDRDGYTF. The DNA of the CDR3 is TGTGCCAGCAGCACCCGGGACAGGGATGGCTACACCTTC.

V usage is TRBV29-1 and J usage is TRBJ2-7; 10 bases fit TRBD2. The CDR3 has 15 residues. The V segment lost 6 bases and the J segment 3 bases; nucleotides outside the gene matches: 11. The germline V gene encodes CDR1 SQVTM and CDR2 ANQGSEA. The CDR3 DNA follows: TGCAGCGTCAAGACGGGAGCGGGAGGGCACTACGAGCAGTACTTC. Translated: CSVKTGAGGHYEQYF.

The chain employs TRBV6-5 and TRBJ2-7, with 8 bases fitting TRBD1. J gave up 3 bases and V 5 bases, and 6 bases lay outside the gene matches. This CDR3 contains 14 residues. The germline V gene encodes CDR1 MNHEY and CDR2 SVGAGI. The CDR3 loop is CASSLGQGNYEQYF. The CDR3 DNA reads as TGTGCCAGCAGTCTAGGACAGGGAAACTACGAGCAGTACTTC.

The CDR3 spells CASSWGLAGNSYEQYF. The CDR3 DNA reads TGTGCCAGCAGCTGGGGACTAGCGGGGAACTCCTACGAGCAGTACTTC. This rearrangement joins TRBV13 to TRBJ2-7; 13 positions agree with TRBD2. Germline V lookup: CDR1 PRHDT, CDR2 FYEKMQ (reference sequence). The CDR3 has 16 residues. J lost 0 bases, V lost 4 bases, and 3 bases had no gene match.

V and J are TRBV5-5 and TRBJ1-1; no definite D call. There are 13 residues in the CDR3. CDR1 and CDR2 from the germline V gene are SGHKS and YYEKEE (reference sequence). V lost 1 base and J 1 base, leaving 5 bases between the germline ends. The CDR3 sequence: CASSLWANTEAFF. The CDR3 region has the DNA TGTGCCAGCAGCTTGTGGGCGAACACTGAAGCTTTCTTT.

This clone was counted between two and nine times. The chain recombines TRBV2 with TRBJ2-7, with D perhaps matching TRBD1 (5 bases). Germline CDR1 and CDR2: SNHLY and FYNNEI. V gave up 10 bases and J gave up 11 bases, with 18 bases separating them. The CDR3 has 11 amino acids. CDR3 amino acids: CATLTQGVEYF. The CDR3 DNA is TGTGCCACCCTGACCCAGGGTGTTGAGTACTTC.